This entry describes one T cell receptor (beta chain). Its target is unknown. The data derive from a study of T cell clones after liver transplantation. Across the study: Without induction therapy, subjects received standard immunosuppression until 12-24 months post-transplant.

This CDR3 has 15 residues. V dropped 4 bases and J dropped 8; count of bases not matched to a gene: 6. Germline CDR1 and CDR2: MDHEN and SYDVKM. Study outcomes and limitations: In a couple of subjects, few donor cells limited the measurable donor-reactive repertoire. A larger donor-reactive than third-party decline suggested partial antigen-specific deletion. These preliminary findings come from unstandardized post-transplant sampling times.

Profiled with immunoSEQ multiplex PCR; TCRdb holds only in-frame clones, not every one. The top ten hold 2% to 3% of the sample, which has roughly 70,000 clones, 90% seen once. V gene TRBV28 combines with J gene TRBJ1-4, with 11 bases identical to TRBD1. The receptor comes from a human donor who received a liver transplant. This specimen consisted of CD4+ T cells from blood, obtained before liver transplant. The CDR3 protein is CASSWTGGRGEKLFF. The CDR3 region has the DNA TGTGCCAGCAGTTGGACAGGGGGCAGGGGGGAAAAACTGTTTTTT.